This T cell receptor (beta chain) was obtained from a study of T cell responses to AZD1222 COVID-19 vaccine. Germline V gives CDR1 SGHRS, CDR2 YFSETQ. CDR3 length: 16 amino acids. V was clipped by 2 bases and J by 2 bases, with 14 bases between them. Profiling relied on immunoSEQ multiplex PCR, and the TCRdb table lists in-frame clones only, not all of them. Among roughly 160,000 clones listed, around 95% were seen once. The receptor's source is an adult in good health. The V call is TRBV5-1, the J call TRBJ2-1; D is possibly TRBD1 (6 bases). The material was peripheral blood, obtained on day 0 of AZD1222 vaccination. The CDR3 DNA reads as TGCGCCAGCAGCTTTGTACAGGGTGGGGCCTACAATGAGCAGTTCTTC. This encodes CASSFVQGGAYNEQFF.